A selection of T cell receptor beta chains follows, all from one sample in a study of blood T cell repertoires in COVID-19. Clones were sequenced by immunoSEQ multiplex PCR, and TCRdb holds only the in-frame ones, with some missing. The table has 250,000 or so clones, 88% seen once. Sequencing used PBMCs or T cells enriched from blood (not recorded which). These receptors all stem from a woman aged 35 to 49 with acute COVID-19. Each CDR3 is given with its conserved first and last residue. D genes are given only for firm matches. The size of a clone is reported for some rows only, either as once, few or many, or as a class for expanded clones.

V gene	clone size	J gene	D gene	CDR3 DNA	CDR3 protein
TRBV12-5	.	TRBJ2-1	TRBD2	TGTGCTAGTGGAGGCATGCAGGGACTAGCGGGGATCTCCTACAATGAGCAGTTCTTC	CASGGMQGLAGISYNEQFF
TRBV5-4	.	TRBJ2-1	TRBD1	TGTGCCAGCAGCCGACAGGGTTACAATGAGCAGTTCTTC	CASSRQGYNEQFF
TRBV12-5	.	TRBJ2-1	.	TGTGCTAGTCGTAGAGATGAGCAGTTCTTC	CASRRDEQFF
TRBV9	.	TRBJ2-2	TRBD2	TGTGCCAGCAGCGTAGGGGATAGCGGGAGGGCCCGCACCGGGGAGCTGTTTTTT	CASSVGDSGRARTGELFF
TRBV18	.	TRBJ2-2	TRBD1	TGTGCCAGCTCACCGCAGGGGGCCCTTGTCACCGGGGAGCTGTTTTTT	CASSPQGALVTGELFF
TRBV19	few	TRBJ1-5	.	TGTGCCAGTACCCCCACGGGGGATCAGCCCCAGCATTTT	CASTPTGDQPQHF
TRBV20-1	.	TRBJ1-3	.	TGCAGTGCTAGTGAAGGGACAAGGACGTCTGGAAACACCATATATTTT	CSASEGTRTSGNTIYF
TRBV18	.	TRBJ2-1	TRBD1	TGTGCCAGCTCACCAGGACGGTTTGGGACAGGAGATTACAATGAGCAGTTCTTC	CASSPGRFGTGDYNEQFF
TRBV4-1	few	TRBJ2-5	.	TGCGCCAGCAGCCAAGGACTACAAGAGACCCAGTACTTC	CASSQGLQETQYF
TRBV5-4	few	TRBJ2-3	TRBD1	TGTGCCAGCCAGTCAGGGGGCGGACTAGATACGCAGTATTTT	CASQSGGGLDTQYF
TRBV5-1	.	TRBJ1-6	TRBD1	TGCGCCAGCAGCCTCAGGACAGGGGATTCACCCCTCCACTTT	CASSLRTGDSPLHF
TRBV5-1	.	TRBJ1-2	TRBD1	TGCGCCAGCAGCCCTCAGGGACAGGGGGCGGCCTATGGCTACACCTTC	CASSPQGQGAAYGYTF
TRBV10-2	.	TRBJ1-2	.	TGCGCCAGCAGTGATCTTTATGGCTACACCTTC	CASSDLYGYTF
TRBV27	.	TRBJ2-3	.	TGTGCCAGCAAATCGGCAGGGTTGGGGTTCACAGATACGCAGTATTTT	CASKSAGLGFTDTQYF
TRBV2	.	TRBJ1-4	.	TGTGCCAGCAGTGAGTCCCCCCAGACAGGCGAAAAACTGTTTTTT	CASSESPQTGEKLFF
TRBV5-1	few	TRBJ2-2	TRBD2	TGCGCCAGCAGCCACGATAGCGGGAGGGCCAACACCGGGGAGCTGTTTTTT	CASSHDSGRANTGELFF
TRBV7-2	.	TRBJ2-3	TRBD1	TGTGCCAGCAGCTTGGGACAGGGTATCACAGATACGCAGTATTTT	CASSLGQGITDTQYF
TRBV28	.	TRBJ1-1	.	TGTGCCAGCAGGGGCGGGGGTCGCGCTGAAGCTTTCTTT	CASRGGGRAEAFF
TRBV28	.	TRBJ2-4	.	TGTGCCAGCAGCCCTCAGTCCCTAGCCAAAAACATTCAGTACTTC	CASSPQSLAKNIQYF
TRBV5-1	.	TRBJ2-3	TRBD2	TGCGCCAGCAGCGCAGGGACTAGCGGGACCACAGATACGCAGTATTTT	CASSAGTSGTTDTQYF
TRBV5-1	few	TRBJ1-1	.	TGCGCCAGCAGCAATCTGGGACAAAACACTGAAGCTTTCTTT	CASSNLGQNTEAFF
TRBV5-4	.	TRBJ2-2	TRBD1	TGTGCCAGCAGCCAAACGACAGGGGCGTACGGGGAGCTGTTTTTT	CASSQTTGAYGELFF
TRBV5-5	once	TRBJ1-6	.	TGTGCCAGCAGCTGGCAGGGGCAATATAATTCACCCCTCCACTTT	CASSWQGQYNSPLHF
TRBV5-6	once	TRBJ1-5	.	TGTGCCAGCAGCTTGAGAGAGCGGCTGGAGCAGCCCCAGCATTTT	CASSLRERLEQPQHF
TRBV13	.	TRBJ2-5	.	TGTGCCAGCAGCGTCCTACAGGGAGCCACGGAGGAGACCCAGTACTTC	CASSVLQGATEETQYF
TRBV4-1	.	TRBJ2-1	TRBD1	TGCGCCAGCAGCCAAGGCCTATTCGGGGACAGCATAGAGTTCTTC	CASSQGLFGDSIEFF
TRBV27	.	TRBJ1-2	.	TGTGCCAGCAGTCCCCATACCGCGAACTATGGCTACACCTTC	CASSPHTANYGYTF
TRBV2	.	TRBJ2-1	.	TGTGCCAGCAGGGCTGAGACAGCGTACAATGAGCAGTTCTTC	CASRAETAYNEQFF
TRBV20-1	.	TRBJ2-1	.	TGCAGTGCTGCACCAGGGGATGAGCAGTTCTTC	CSAAPGDEQFF
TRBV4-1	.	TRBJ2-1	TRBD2	TGCGCCAGCAGCCAAGGGCCGGGCGGGGGAGGCAATGAGCAGTTCTTC	CASSQGPGGGGNEQFF
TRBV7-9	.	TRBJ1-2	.	TGTGCCAGCAGCACGGGACACAAGTCAGGCTACACCTTC	CASSTGHKSGYTF
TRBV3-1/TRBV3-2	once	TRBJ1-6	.	TGTGCCAGCAGCCAAGGCAGGGGCCACAATTCACCCCTCCACTTT	CASSQGRGHNSPLHF
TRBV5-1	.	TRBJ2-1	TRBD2	TGCGCCAGCAGCTTGACGCTAGCGGGGGGGTTAGTTTCCTACAATGAGCAGTTCTTC	CASSLTLAGGLVSYNEQFF
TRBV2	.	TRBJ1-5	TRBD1	TGTGCCAGCAGCGGGACAGGGGGCAGAGGTCAGCCCCAGCATTTT	CASSGTGGRGQPQHF
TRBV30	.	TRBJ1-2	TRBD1	TGTGCCTGGAGCGAACAGGGGGCGGTTGGCTACACCTTC	CAWSEQGAVGYTF
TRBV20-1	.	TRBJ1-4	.	TGCAGTGCGGGGGACTTTCCCCGACAGTTTTTT	CSAGDFPRQFF
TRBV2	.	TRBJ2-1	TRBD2	TGTGCCAGCAGTGAAGCCTGGCTAGCGGGAGTGTATGAGCAGTTCTTC	CASSEAWLAGVYEQFF
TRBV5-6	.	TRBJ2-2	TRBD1	TGTGCCAGCAGCTTGGGGGGACAGGGGAAGTCCGGGGAGCTGTTTTTT	CASSLGGQGKSGELFF
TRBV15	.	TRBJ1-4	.	TGTGCCACCAGCAGAGATCTCTCCGCAGGGGAACTGTTTTTT	CATSRDLSAGELFF
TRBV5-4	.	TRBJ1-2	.	TGTGCCAGCAGCCGCTCTACAGGGAACTATGGCTACACCTTC	CASSRSTGNYGYTF
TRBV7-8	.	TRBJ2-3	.	TGTGCCAGCAGCTTAGCGTGGGGAGGAACAGATACGCAGTATTTT	CASSLAWGGTDTQYF
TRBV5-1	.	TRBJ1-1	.	TGCGCCAGCAGTAATGACGCGGGGGGGTCCACTGAAGCTTTCTTT	CASSNDAGGSTEAFF
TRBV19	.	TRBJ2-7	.	TGTGCCAGTAGCCCACAGGGTAGGGGGACCTACGAGCAGTACTTC	CASSPQGRGTYEQYF
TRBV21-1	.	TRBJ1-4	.	TGTGCCAGCAGCAAGACCAGGGGGCGGGAAAAACTGTTTTTT	CASSKTRGREKLFF
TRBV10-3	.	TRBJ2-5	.	TGTGCCATCGCGGGACAGTCCGTTTCAATGGCCCAGTACTTC	CAIAGQSVSMAQYF
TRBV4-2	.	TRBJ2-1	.	TGTGCCAGCAGCCTCCGACAGGAAAATGAGCAGTTCTTC	CASSLRQENEQFF
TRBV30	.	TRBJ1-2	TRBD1	TGTGCCTGGAGGACGGCGGGGCAGGGGGCTGGCTACACCTTC	CAWRTAGQGAGYTF
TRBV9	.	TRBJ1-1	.	TGTGCCAGCTCTCCCCGTGAAGCTTTCTTT	CASSPREAFF
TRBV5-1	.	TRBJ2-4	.	TGCGCCAGCAGCTTGGGACAGATGGACATTCAGTACTTC	CASSLGQMDIQYF
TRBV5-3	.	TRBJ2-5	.	TGTGCCAGAGGGGAAGGGGTAGAGACCCAGTACTTC	CARGEGVETQYF